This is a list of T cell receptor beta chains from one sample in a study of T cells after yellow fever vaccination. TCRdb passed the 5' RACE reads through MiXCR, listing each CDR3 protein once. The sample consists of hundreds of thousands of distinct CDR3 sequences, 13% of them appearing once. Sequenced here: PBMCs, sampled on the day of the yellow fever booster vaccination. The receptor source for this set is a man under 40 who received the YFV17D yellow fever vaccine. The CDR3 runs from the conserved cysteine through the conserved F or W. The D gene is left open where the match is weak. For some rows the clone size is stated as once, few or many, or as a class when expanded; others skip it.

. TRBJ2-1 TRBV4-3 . CASSQDALASYNEQFF TGCGCCAGCAGCCAAGATGCACTAGCCTCCTACAATGAGCAGTTCTTC
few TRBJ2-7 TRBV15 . CATSRDKGQNEQYF TGTGCCACCAGCAGAGACAAGGGACAAAACGAGCAGTACTTC
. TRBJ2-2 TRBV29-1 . CSVHTGELFF TGCAGCGTGCACACCGGGGAGCTGTTTTTT
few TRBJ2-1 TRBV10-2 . CASSDSFLGIAVRNEQFF TGCGCCAGCAGTGATTCATTTCTTGGGATTGCAGTTAGGAATGAGCAGTTCTTC
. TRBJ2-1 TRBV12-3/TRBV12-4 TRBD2 CACSLLEGGLGSYNEQFF TGTGCCTGCAGTTTATTGGAAGGGGGACTAGGGTCCTACAATGAGCAGTTCTTC
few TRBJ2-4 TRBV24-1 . CATSDLPEGNIQYF TGTGCCACCAGTGATTTACCGGAGGGTAACATTCAGTACTTC
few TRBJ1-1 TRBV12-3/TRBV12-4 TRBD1 CASSAGGRNTEAFF TGTGCCAGCAGTGCAGGGGGCAGGAACACTGAAGCTTTCTTT
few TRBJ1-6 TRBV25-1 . CASSEYQGRHSPLHF TGTGCCAGCAGTGAATACCAGGGGAGACATTCACCCCTCCACTTT
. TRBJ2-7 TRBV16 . CASSQLGALYEQYF TGTGCCAGCAGCCAATTAGGGGCCCTCTACGAGCAGTACTTC
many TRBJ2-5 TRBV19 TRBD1 CASSISGTAQETQYF TGTGCCAGTAGTATATCCGGGACAGCCCAAGAGACCCAGTACTTC
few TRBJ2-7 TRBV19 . CASSIVYGTVSSYEQYF TGTGCCAGTAGTATAGTCTACGGGACGGTCAGCTCCTACGAGCAGTACTTC
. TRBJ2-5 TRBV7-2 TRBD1 CASSHYRTGEETQYF TGTGCCAGCAGCCACTACCGGACAGGGGAAGAGACCCAGTACTTC
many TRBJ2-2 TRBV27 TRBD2 CASTSGLAGGGELFF TGTGCCAGCACTTCGGGACTAGCGGGAGGCGGGGAGCTGTTTTTT
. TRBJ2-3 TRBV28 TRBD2 CASSLSGLARGTDTQYF TGTGCCAGCAGTTTATCGGGACTAGCGAGGGGCACAGATACGCAGTATTTT
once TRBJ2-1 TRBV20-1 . CSARDSGFNEQFF TGCAGTGCTAGAGATAGTGGGTTCAATGAGCAGTTCTTC
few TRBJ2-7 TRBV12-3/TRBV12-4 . CASSLRGDTEQYF TGTGCCAGCAGTTTACGGGGAGATACCGAGCAGTACTTC
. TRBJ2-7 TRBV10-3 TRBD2 CATEREGYEQYF TGTGCCACCGAGCGGGAGGGCTACGAGCAGTACTTC
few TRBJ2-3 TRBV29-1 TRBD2 CSAKRDERRADTQYF TGCAGCGCGAAGCGGGACGAAAGAAGGGCCGATACGCAGTATTTT
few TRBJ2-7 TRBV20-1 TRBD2 CSARDTSGSSYEQYF TGCAGTGCTAGAGATACTAGCGGGAGCTCCTACGAGCAGTACTTC